This T cell receptor (beta chain) was found in a study of type 1 regulatory T cells. Study information: This in vitro CD4 product, T-allo10, is enriched for Tr1 cells and alloantigen-specific.

This clonotype was recorded at least ten times. The target antigen is unknown. The V segment lost 7 bases and the J segment 3 bases; nucleotides outside the gene matches: 5. CDR3 length: 14 amino acids. TCRdb processed the reads anew with MiXCR; each CDR3 protein has one entry. The sample records about 42,000 distinct CDR3 sequences, 12% being singletons. Whole-study results and caveats: Type 1 regulatory T cells had a more restricted TCR repertoire than non-type 1 regulatory T cells.

The rearrangement joins TRBV12-3 or TRBV12-4 to TRBJ1-4, with TRBD1 identical over 7 bases. The receptor comes from a human donor in good health. The specimen was cultured non-Tr1 T cells, either the whole culture or a sorted T cell fraction (not recorded which). The CDR3 DNA sequence: TGTGCCAGCACCACAGGGGCAGCTAATGAAAAACTGTTTTTT. The encoded protein is CASTTGAANEKLFF.